One and the same sample provided the 10 T cell receptor beta chains below, sequenced in a study of OX40 agonist ivuxolimab in advanced cancers. Sequencing was performed with immunoSEQ multiplex PCR; in TCRdb, only in-frame clones are kept and a portion is missing. Of some 34,000 clones listed, around 73% are singletons. Sequencing was performed on CD4+ or CD8+ T cells sorted from blood, taken in a trial of the OX40 agonist ivuxolimab. All receptors derive from an adult with an advanced solid tumor such as melanoma, head and neck, liver or kidney cancer.

This rearrangement joins TRBV2 to TRBJ2-6; unclear D gene. Trimming took off 4 bases at V and 4 bases at J, with 8 bases between the two ends. Germline loops: CDR1 SNHLY, CDR2 FYNNEI. CDR3 length: 14 residues. CDR3 in DNA: TGTGCCAGCAGTGTGGGTGCGGGGGCCAACGTCCTGACTTTC. It translates to CASSVGAGANVLTF. Supplemented by reference TRBV2 and TRBJ2-6, the full variable domain reads EPEVTQTPSHQVTQMGQEVILRCVPISNHLYFYWYRQILGQKVEFLVSFYNNEISEKSEIFDDQFSVERPDGSNFTLKIRSTKLEDSAMYFCASSVGAGANVLTFGAGSRLTVL.

This chain connects TRBV5-1 to TRBJ2-1; D possibly corresponds to TRBD2 (6 bases). Germline V CDR1 and CDR2: SGHRS, YFSETQ. There are 16 residues in the CDR3. Trimming stripped 0 bases from V and 0 bases from J, with 10 bases between. The CDR3 is CASSLAGGNSYNEQFF. As DNA, the CDR3 is TGCGCCAGCAGCTTGGCGGGCGGGAACTCCTACAATGAGCAGTTCTTC.

This clone was seen a handful of times. The rearrangement links TRBV2 to TRBJ2-3; 7 positions match TRBD1. V shed 4 bases and J 5 bases; nucleotides not matched to a gene: 0. The CDR3 has 12 amino acids. Germline V lookup: CDR1 SNHLY, CDR2 FYNNEI. The CDR3 region is CASSGQGDTQYF. In nucleotides, the CDR3 is TGTGCCAGCAGTGGACAGGGAGATACGCAGTATTTT.

The chain uses TRBV9 and TRBJ1-2; 12 positions match TRBD1. CDR1 SGDLS and CDR2 YYNGEE come from the germline V gene. The CDR3 sequence is 16 residues long. V was pared by 4 bases and J by 6 bases, with 10 bases of the junction left unmatched. This chain's CDR3 is CASSPPPGDRGHGYTF. The CDR3 nucleotides are TGTGCCAGCAGCCCACCCCCTGGGGACAGGGGGCATGGCTACACCTTC.

The gene calls are TRBV7-6 and TRBJ2-3; 7 bases map to TRBD2. The V and J ends lost 3 bases and 0 bases, in that order; junction bases with no gene match: 0. This CDR3 spans 14 amino acids. Germline V CDR1 and CDR2: SGHVS, FNYEAQ. DNA of the CDR3: TGTGCCAGCAGCTTGCGGGGGAGCACAGATACGCAGTATTTT. It encodes CASSLRGSTDTQYF.

The chain combines TRBV6-5 with TRBJ2-5, with 7 positions matching TRBD2. Trimming at V came to 2 bases and at J to 5 bases, leaving 5 bases not matched to a gene. The V gene's germline CDR1 is MNHEY and CDR2 SVGAGI. The CDR3 length is 14 residues. CDR3 sequence reads: CASSYPGGGETQYF. CDR3 in DNA: TGTGCCAGCAGTTACCCGGGGGGAGGGGAGACCCAGTACTTC.

The chain uses TRBV18 and TRBJ1-6; D perhaps matches TRBD1 (5 bases). CDR3 length: 14 residues. The V gene lost 3 bases and the J gene lost 8 bases, with 11 bases spanning the gap. Germline V CDR1 and CDR2: KGHSH, LQKENI. CDR3 nucleotides: TGTGCCAGCTCACCGAGGCAGGGTGATTCACCCCTCCACTTT. Its translation is CASSPRQGDSPLHF.

The CDR3 nucleotides are TGTGCCAGCAGTCTACAGGGGGCCGAGGAGACCCAGTACTTC. Its translation is CASSLQGAEETQYF. This sequence joins TRBV6-5 and TRBJ2-5, with TRBD1 identical over 9 bases. The germline gives CDR1 MNHEY, CDR2 SVGAGI. The CDR3 is 14 amino acids. The junction had 6 bases not matched to a gene; V was cut back by 5 bases and J by 5 bases.

This rearrangement joins TRBV18 to TRBJ1-6; 10 nucleotides agree with TRBD1. The CDR3 is 16 residues long. Per the germline V gene, CDR1 is KGHSH and CDR2 is LQKENI. V was pared by 0 bases and J by 10 bases, with 6 bases of the junction left unmatched. The DNA for the CDR3 is TGTGCCAGCTCACCACCTCGACAGGGGGCAGGCTCACCCCTCCACTTT. Its protein is CASSPPRQGAGSPLHF. The full variable domain, in which reference TRBV18 and TRBJ1-6 provide the parts outside the CDR3, is NAGVMQNPRHLVRRRGQEARLRCSPMKGHSHVYWYRQLPEEGLKFMVYLQKENIIDESGMPKERFSAEFPKEGPSILRIQQVVRGDSAAYFCASSPPRQGAGSPLHFGNGTRLTVT.

The chain couples TRBV7-9 to TRBJ1-1, with D possibly TRBD1 on 6 matching bases. Germline loops: CDR1 SEHNR, CDR2 FQNEAQ (reference sequence). V dropped 6 bases and J dropped 5 bases, with 19 bases sitting between them. The CDR3 totals 15 residues. The CDR3 region is CASSPPRGFNTEAFF. CDR3 sequence (DNA): TGTGCCAGCAGTCCCCCCAGGGGATTTAATACTGAAGCTTTCTTT.